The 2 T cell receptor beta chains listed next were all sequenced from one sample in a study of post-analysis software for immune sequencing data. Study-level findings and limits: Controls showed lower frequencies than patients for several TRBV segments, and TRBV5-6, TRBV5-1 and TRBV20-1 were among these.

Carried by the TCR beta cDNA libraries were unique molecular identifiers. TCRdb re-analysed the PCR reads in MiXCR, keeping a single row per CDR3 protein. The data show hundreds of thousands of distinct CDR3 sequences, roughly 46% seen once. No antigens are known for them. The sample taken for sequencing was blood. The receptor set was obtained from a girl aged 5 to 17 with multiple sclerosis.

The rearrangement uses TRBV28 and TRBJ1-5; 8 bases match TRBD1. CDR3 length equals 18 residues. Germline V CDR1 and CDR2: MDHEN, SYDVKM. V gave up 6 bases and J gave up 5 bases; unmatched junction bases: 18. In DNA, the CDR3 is TGTGCCAGCAGGGACGGACAGGGTCGAATAAGAGAGGATCAGCCCCAGCATTTT. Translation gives CASRDGQGRIREDQPQHF.

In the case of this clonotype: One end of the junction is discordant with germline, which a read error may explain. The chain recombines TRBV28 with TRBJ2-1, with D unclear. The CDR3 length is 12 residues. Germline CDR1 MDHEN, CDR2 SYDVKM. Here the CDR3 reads CASSLVYNERFF. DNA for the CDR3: TGTGCCAGCAGTTTAGTCTATAATGAGCGGTTCTTC.